Following are 4 T cell receptor beta chains from one sample sequenced in a study of T-cell reconstitution after alpha-beta-depleted transplantation in children. The TCRbeta library was prepared with unique molecular identifiers. TCRdb analysed the PCR reads with MiXCR anew, one entry per CDR3 protein. The sample includes about 580,000 distinct CDR3 sequences, 25% to 30% of them seen just once. This specimen consisted of PBMCs, obtained before TCRalphabeta/CD19-depleted stem cell transplant. These receptors were obtained from a boy in the first two years of life with Wiskott-Aldrich syndrome, due to receive a stem cell transplant.

The chain is built from TRBV7-9 and TRBJ2-7; 9 bases match TRBD2. The junction had 5 bases not matched to a gene; V was cut back by 5 bases and J by 0 bases. Germline V gene lookup returns CDR1 SEHNR and CDR2 FQNEAQ (reference sequence). This CDR3 spans 15 amino acids. The CDR3, as DNA: TGTGCCAGCAGCCAAATAGCGGGAGCCTCCTACGAGCAGTACTTC. The encoded protein is CASSQIAGASYEQYF.

This clonotype was seen a handful of times. The chain combines TRBV5-1 with TRBJ2-1; perhaps D is TRBD1 or TRBD2 (6 bases each). Germline lookup yields CDR1 SGHRS and CDR2 YFSETQ. Trimming took 4 bases from V and 0 from J, leaving 14 bases between them. This CDR3 has 16 amino acids. The CDR3 region is CASSDGRGGSYNEQFF. The CDR3 coding sequence is TGCGCCAGCAGCGACGGGAGAGGGGGCTCCTACAATGAGCAGTTCTTC.

The sample holds a few counts of this clonotype. The V and J genes are TRBV5-1 and TRBJ2-7, with D possibly matching TRBD1 (6 bases). The CDR3 spans 11 residues. Germline CDR1 and CDR2: SGHRS and YFSETQ. V lost 4 bases, J lost 10 bases, and 12 bases lay in between. For the CDR3, the DNA is TGCGCCAGCAGCGAACAGGGTGACCAGTACTTC. It specifies CASSEQGDQYF.

The gene calls are TRBV20-1 and TRBJ1-3; D is uncertain. Germline values: CDR1 DFQATT, CDR2 SNEGSKA (reference sequence). CDR3 size: 13 residues. V lost 6 bases and J 2 bases, leaving 11 bases between the germline ends. Here the CDR3 reads CSAMTDAGNTIYF. The CDR3 DNA reads as TGCAGTGCCATGACGGATGCTGGAAACACCATATATTTT.